This section outlines one T cell receptor beta chain sequence together with its context. The data originate from a study of blood T cell repertoires in COVID-19. About the research overall: T cells, B-cell-depleted T cells, or PBMCs supplied cDNA or gDNA.

The method was immunoSEQ multiplex PCR; TCRdb's version includes in-frame clones alone and lacks a portion of them. There are over 150,000 clones in the sample; approximately 81% occur only once, and 0.8% to 1.2% lies in the top ten. Germline loops: CDR1 MNHNY, CDR2 SVGAGI (reference sequence). V shed 6 bases and J 9 bases; nucleotides not matched to a gene: 17. The CDR3 spans 16 residues. Sequencing was performed on peripheral blood. The chain links TRBV6-6 to TRBJ1-5; 7 nucleotides match TRBD1. The sequence was collected from a man aged 35-49 years with acute or convalescent COVID-19. CDR3 loop: CASSPNQGGIGSPQHF. DNA of the CDR3: TGTGCCAGCAGCCCGAACCAGGGGGGAATTGGATCGCCCCAGCATTTT.